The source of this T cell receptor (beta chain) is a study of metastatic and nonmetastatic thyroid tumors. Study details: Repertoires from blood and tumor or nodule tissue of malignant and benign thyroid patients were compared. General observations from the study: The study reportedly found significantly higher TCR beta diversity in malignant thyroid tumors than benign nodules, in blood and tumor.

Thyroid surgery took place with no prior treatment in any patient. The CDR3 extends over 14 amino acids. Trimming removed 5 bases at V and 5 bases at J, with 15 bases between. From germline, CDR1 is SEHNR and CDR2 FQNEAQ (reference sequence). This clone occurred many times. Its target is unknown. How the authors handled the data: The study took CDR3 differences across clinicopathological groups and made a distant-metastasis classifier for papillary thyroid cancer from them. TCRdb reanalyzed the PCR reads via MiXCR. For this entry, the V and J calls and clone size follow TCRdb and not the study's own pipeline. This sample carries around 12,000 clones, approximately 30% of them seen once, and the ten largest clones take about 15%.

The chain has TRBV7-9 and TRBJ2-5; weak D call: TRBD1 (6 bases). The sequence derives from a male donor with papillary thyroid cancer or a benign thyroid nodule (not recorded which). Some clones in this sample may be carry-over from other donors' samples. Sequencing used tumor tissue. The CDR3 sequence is CASSLHRDTETQYF. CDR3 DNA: TGTGCCAGCAGCCTCCACCGGGACACCGAGACCCAGTACTTC.